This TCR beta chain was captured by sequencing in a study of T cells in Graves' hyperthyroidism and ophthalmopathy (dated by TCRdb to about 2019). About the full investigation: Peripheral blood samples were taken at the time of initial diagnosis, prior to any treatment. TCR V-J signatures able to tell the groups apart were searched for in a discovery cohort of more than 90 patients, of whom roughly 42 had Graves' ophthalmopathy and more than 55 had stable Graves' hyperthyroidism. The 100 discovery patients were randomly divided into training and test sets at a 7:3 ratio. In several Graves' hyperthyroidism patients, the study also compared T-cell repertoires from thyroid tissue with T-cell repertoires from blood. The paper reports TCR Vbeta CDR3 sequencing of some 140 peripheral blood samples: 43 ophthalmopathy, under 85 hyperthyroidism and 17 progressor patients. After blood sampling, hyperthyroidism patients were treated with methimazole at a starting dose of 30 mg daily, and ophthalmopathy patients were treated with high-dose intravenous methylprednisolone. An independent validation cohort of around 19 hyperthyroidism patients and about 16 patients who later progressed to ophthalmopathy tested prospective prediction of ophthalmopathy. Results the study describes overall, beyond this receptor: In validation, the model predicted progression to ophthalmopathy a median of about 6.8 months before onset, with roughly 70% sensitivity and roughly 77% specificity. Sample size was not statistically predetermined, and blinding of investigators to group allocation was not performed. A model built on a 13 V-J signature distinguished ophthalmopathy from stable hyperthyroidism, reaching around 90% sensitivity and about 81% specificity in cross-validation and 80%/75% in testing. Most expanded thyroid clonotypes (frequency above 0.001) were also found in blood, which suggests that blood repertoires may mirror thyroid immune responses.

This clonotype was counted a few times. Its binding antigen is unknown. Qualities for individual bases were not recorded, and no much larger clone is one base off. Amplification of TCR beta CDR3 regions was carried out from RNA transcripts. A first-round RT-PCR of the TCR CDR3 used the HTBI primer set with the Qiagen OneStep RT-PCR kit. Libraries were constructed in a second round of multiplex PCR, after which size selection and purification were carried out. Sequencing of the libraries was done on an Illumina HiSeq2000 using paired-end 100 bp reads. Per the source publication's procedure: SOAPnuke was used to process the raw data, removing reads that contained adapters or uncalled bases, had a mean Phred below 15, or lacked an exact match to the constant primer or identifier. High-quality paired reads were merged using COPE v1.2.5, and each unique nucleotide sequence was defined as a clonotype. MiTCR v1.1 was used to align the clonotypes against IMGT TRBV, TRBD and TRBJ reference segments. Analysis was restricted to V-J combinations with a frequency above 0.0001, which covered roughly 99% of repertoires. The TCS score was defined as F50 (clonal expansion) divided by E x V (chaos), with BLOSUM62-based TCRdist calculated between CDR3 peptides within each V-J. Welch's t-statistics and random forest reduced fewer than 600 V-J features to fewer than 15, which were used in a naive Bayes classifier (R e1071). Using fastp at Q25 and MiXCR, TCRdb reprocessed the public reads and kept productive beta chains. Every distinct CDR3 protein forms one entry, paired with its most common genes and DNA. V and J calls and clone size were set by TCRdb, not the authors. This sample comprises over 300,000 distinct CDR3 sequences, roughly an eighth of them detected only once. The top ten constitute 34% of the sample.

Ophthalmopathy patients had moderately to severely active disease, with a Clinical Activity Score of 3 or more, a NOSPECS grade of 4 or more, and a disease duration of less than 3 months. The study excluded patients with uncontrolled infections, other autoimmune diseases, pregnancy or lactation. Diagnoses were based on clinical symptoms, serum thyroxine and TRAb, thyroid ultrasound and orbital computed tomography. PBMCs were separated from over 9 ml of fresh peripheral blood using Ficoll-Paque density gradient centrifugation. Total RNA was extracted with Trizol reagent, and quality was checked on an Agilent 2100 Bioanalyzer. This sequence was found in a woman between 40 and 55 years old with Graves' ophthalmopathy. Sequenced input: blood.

The CDR3 loop reads CASSTGTSSADTQYF. The nucleotide sequence is TGTGCCAGCTCTACCGGGACTAGTAGCGCAGATACGCAGTATTTT. The chain was built from TRBV18 and TRBJ2-3; 8 central nucleotides agree with TRBD2. V loses 6 bases at its end and J loses 4 bases; junction bases beyond the gene matches: 9. Via the germline V gene, CDR1 is KGHSH and CDR2 LQKENI. From the cysteine through the phenylalanine, the CDR3 covers 15 amino acids. Only the CDR3 part of the read is kept: 45 bases, read in frame from the first base.